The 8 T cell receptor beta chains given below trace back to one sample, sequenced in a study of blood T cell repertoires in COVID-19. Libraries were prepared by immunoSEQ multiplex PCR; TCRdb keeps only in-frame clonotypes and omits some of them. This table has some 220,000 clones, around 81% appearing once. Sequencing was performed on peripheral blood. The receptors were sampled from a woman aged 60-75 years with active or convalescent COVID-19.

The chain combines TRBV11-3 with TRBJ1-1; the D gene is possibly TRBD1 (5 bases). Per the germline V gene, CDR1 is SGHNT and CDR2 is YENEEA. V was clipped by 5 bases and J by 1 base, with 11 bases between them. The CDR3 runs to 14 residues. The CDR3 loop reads CASSHGHANTEAFF. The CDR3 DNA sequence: TGTGCCAGCAGCCACGGACACGCGAACACTGAAGCTTTCTTT.

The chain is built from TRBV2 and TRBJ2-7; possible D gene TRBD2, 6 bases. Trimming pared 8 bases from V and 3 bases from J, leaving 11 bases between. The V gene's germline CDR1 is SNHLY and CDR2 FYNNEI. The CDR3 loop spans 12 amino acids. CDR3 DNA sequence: TGTGCCAGCTGTCCCGGGAGCTACGAGCAGTACTTC. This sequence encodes CASCPGSYEQYF.

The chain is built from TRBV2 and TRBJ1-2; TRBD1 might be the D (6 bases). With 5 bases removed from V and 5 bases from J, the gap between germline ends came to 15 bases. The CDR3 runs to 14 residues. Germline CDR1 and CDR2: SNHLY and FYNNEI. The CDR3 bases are TGTGCCAGCAGTAGCCGGACAGCGAGATATGGCTACACCTTC. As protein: CASSSRTARYGYTF.

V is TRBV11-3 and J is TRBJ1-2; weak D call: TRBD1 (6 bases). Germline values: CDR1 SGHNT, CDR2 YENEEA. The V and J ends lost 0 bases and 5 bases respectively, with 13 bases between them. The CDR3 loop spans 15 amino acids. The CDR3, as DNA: TGTGCCAGCAGCTTAGATGGTTCTACAGGGTATGGCTACACCTTC. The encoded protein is CASSLDGSTGYGYTF.

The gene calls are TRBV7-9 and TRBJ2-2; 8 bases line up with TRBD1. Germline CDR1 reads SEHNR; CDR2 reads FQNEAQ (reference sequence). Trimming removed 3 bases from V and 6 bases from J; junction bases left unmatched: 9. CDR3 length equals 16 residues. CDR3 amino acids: CASSLASGGAAGELFF. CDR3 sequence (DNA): TGTGCCAGCAGCTTGGCGTCAGGGGGCGCGGCCGGGGAGCTGTTTTTT.

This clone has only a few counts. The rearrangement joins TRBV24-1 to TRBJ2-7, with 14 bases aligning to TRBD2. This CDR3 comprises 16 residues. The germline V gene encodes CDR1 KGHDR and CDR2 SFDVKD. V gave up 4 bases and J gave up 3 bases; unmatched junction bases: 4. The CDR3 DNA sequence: TGTGCCACCAGTGACCCTGGACTAGCGGGAGGCTACGAGCAGTACTTC. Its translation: CATSDPGLAGGYEQYF.

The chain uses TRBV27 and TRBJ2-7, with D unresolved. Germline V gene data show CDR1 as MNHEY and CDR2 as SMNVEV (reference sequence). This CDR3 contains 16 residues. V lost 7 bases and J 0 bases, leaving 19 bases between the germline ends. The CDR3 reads CASKLKADLASYEQYF. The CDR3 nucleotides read TGTGCCAGCAAACTCAAGGCGGATCTCGCCTCCTACGAGCAGTACTTC.

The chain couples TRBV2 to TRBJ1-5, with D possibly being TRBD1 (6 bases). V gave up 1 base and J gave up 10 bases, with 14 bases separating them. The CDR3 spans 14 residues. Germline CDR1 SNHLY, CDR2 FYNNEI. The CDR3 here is CASSEVQGIRPQHF. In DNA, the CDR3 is TGTGCCAGCAGTGAAGTACAGGGCATTCGTCCCCAGCATTTT.